This T cell receptor beta chain was observed in a study of Graves' ophthalmopathy and Graves' hyperthyroidism. Overall study results and limits: The authors also found most expanded thyroid clonotypes above 0.001 frequency in blood.

Transcripts of RNA were the source for amplifying TCR beta CDR3 regions. The library came from an HTBI-primed first-round RT-PCR and a second-round multiplex PCR. Each CDR3 protein gets one entry after TCRdb re-called the multiplex PCR reads with MiXCR. The data show approximately 160,000 distinct CDR3 sequences, roughly two fifths seen once. This clonotype has at least ten counts. Antigen unknown. CDR1 KGHDR and CDR2 SFDVKD come from the germline V gene. This CDR3 spans 12 amino acids. V was trimmed by 6 bases and J by 6 bases, leaving 11 bases between them. The sequenced sample consisted of peripheral blood. This receptor was taken from a woman between 40 and 55 years old with Graves' ophthalmopathy. V usage is TRBV24-1 and J usage is TRBJ2-7; no clear D gene. The CDR3 sequence is CATSSYTSEQYF. CDR3 in DNA: TGTGCCACCAGTTCGTATACCTCCGAGCAGTACTTC.